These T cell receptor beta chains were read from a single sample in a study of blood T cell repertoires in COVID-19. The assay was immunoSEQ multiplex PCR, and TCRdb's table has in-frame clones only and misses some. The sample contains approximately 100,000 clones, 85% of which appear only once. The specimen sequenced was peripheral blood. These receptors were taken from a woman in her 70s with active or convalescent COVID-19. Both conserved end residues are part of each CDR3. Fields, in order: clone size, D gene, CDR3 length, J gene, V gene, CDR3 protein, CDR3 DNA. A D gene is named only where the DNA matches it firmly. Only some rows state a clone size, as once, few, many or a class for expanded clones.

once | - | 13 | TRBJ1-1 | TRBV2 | CASRLTGNTEAFF | TGTGCCAGCAGGCTGACAGGGAACACTGAAGCTTTCTTT
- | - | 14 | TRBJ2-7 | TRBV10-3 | CATQGNSLSYEQYF | TGTGCCACCCAGGGGAACTCCCTCTCCTACGAGCAGTACTTC
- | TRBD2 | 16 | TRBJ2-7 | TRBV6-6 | CASSPDLRLAGSEQYF | TGTGCCAGCAGTCCAGACTTAAGACTAGCGGGTTCCGAGCAGTACTTC
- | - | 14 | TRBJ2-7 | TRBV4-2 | CASSPSTLTYEQYF | TGTGCCAGCAGCCCCTCCACTCTCACCTACGAGCAGTACTTC
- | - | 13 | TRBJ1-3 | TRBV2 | CASSATGGNTIYF | TGTGCCAGCAGTGCAACAGGGGGAAACACCATATATTTT
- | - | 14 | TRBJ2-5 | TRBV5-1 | CASSLGGPSETQYF | TGCGCCAGCAGCTTGGGGGGGCCATCGGAGACCCAGTACTTC
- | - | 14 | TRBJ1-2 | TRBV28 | CASSLGGGDYGYTF | TGTGCCAGCAGTTTAGGTGGGGGGGACTATGGCTACACCTTC
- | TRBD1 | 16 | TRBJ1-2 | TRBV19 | CASTPRDRGRHYGYTF | TGTGCCAGTACCCCCCGGGACAGGGGCCGACACTATGGCTACACCTTC
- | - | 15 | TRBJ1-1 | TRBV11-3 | CASSLGGSANTEAFF | TGTGCCAGCAGCTTAGGGGGCTCGGCGAACACTGAAGCTTTCTTT
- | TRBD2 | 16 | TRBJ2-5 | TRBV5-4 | CASSWGGPGPQETQYF | TGTGCCAGCAGCTGGGGGGGACCTGGGCCTCAAGAGACCCAGTACTTC
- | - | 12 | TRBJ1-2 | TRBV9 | CASSVNFYGYTF | TGTGCCAGCAGCGTAAACTTCTATGGCTACACCTTC
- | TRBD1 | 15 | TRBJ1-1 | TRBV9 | CASSVAPTGGAQAFF | TGTGCCAGCAGCGTAGCTCCAACAGGGGGCGCGCAAGCTTTCTTT
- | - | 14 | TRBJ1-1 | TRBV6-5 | CASSTATLNTEAFF | TGTGCCAGCAGTACCGCAACTCTTAACACTGAAGCTTTCTTT
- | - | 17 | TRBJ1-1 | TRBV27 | CASSLVGQGDANTEAFF | TGTGCCAGCAGTTTAGTAGGCCAGGGTGATGCGAACACTGAAGCTTTCTTT
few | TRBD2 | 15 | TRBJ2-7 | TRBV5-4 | CASSSEGTSSYEQYF | TGTGCCAGCAGCTCCGAGGGGACTAGCTCCTACGAGCAGTACTTC
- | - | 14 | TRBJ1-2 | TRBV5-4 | CASSFKGDGYGYTF | TGTGCCAGCAGCTTTAAGGGGGACGGCTATGGCTACACCTTC
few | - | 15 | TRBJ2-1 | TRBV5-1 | CASSLEGSSYNEQFF | TGCGCCAGCAGCTTGGAAGGGAGCTCCTACAATGAGCAGTTCTTC
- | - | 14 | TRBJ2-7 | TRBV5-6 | CASSFAGSSYEQYF | TGTGCCAGCAGCTTCGCGGGGAGCTCCTACGAGCAGTACTTC
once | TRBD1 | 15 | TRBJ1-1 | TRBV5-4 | CASSTRQGRNTEAFF | TGTGCCAGCAGCACCCGACAGGGTCGGAACACTGAAGCTTTCTTT
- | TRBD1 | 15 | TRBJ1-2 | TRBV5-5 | CASSLAWTGELGYTF | TGTGCCAGCAGCTTGGCATGGACAGGGGAGCTTGGCTACACCTTC
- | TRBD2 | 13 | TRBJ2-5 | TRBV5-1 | CASSWLAGETQYF | TGCGCCAGCAGCTGGCTAGCGGGAGAGACCCAGTACTTC
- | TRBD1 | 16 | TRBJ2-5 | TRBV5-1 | CASSLSTGQGQETQYF | TGCGCCAGCAGCTTGTCGACGGGACAGGGGCAAGAGACCCAGTACTTC
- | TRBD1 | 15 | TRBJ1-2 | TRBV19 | CASSITWGTGNGYTF | TGTGCCAGTAGTATTACATGGGGGACAGGGAATGGCTACACCTTC
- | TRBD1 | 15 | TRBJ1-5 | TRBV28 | CASSQPPGTGQPQHF | TGTGCCAGCAGCCAACCCCCCGGGACAGGACAGCCCCAGCATTTT
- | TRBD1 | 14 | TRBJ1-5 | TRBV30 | CAWGQGQLNQPQHF | TGTGCCTGGGGACAGGGGCAGCTTAATCAGCCCCAGCATTTT
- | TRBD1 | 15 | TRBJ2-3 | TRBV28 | CASREDRGVADTQYF | TGTGCCAGCAGAGAGGACAGGGGGGTTGCAGATACGCAGTATTTT
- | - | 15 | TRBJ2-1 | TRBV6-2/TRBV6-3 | CASSRRGGPYNEQFF | TGTGCCAGCAGCCGAAGGGGGGGGCCCTACAATGAGCAGTTCTTC
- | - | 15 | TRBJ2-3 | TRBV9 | CASSVGLFDTDTQYF | TGTGCCAGCAGCGTGGGACTTTTTGATACAGATACGCAGTATTTT
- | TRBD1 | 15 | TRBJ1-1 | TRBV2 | CASRDRQGIFTEAFF | TGTGCCAGCAGGGATAGACAGGGGATTTTCACTGAAGCTTTCTTT
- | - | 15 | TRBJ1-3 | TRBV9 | CASSEGLGSGNTIYF | TGTGCCAGCAGCGAGGGGTTAGGCTCTGGAAACACCATATATTTT
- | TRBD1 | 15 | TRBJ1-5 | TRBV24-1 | CATSDGTVNNQPQHF | TGTGCCACCAGTGATGGGACAGTGAACAATCAGCCCCAGCATTTT
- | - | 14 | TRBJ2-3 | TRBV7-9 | CASPRGTGTDTQYF | TGTGCCAGCCCGAGGGGGACGGGGACAGATACGCAGTATTTT